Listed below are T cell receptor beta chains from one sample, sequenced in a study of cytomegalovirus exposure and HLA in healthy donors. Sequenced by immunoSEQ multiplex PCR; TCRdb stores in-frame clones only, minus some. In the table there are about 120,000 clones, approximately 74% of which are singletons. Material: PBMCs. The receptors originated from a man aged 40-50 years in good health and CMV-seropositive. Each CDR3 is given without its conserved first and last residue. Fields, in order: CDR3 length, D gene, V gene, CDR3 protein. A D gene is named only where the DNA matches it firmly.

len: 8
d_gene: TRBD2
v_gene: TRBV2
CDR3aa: ASMGTTQY

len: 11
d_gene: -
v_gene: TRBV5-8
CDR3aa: ASSLHSNTEAF

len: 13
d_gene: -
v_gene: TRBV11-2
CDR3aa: ASSFRGSYNSPLH

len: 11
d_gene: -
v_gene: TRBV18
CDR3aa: ASSPRVKETQY

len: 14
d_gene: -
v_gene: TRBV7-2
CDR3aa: ASSPLGEVANYGYT

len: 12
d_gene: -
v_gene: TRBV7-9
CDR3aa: ASSLGGLGYGYT

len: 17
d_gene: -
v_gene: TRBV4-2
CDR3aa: ASSQEGFGRGHSYNEQF

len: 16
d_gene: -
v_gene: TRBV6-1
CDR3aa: ASSDGLGGRGSVGTQY

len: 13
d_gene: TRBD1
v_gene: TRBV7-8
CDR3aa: ASSADRVTAYEQY

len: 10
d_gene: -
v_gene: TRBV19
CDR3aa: ATNGVRTEAF

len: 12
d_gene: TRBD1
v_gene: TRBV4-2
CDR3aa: ASSHMDRDHEQY

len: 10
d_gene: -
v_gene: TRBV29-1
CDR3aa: SVVKSSTEAF

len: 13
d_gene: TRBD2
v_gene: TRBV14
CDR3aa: ASSQDPAGVGEQY

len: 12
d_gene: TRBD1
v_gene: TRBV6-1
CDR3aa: ASRDRANLDGYT

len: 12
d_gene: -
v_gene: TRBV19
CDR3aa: ASSIGRGGYEQY

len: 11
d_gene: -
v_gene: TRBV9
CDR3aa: ASNGRGADTQY

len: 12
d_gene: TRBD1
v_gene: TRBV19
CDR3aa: ASSQTGVAYEQY

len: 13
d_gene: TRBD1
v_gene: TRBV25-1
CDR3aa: ASSVPGTGRETQY

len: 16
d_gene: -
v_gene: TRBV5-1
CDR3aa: ASSFNTGGAQRREKLF

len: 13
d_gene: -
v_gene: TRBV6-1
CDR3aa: ASSEWIGGDQPQH

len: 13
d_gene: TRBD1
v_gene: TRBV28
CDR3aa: ASSPGATGSTEAF

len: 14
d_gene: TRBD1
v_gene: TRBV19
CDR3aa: ASSIGKGGRRDTQY

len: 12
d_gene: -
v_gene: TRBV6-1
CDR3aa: ASIAGVSTGELF

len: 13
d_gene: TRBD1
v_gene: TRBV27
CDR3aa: ASSLGQGWDNEQF

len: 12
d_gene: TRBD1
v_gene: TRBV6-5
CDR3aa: ASRDTGANEKLF

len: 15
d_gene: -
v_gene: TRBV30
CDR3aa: AWSISQRTANRNTIY

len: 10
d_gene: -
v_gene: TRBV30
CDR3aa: AWRRATGELF

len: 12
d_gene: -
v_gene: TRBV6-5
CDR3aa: ASSYFRLDNEQF

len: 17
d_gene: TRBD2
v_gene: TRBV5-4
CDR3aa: ASSGGTVDFSGRPYEQY

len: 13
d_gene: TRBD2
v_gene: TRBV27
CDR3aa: ASSWTSGNTGELF

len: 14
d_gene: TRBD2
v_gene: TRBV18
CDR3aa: ASSLGLAGTTDTQY

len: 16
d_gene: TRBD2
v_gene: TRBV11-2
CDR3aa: ASSSQGGVAGEGYEQY

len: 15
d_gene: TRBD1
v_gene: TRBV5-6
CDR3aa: ASSPDRGPSGANVLT

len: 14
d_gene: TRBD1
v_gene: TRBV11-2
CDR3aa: ASRETGAPSSGELF

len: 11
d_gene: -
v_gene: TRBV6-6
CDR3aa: ASSYAGSYEQY

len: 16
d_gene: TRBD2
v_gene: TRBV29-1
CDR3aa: SVEGEPLAGGSYNEQF

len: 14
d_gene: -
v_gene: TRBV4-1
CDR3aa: ASPPAGPGRSNEQF

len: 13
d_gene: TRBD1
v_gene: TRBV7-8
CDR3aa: ASSLRTGWNTEAF

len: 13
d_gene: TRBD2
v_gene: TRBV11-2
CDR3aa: ASSLNSGGVDEQF

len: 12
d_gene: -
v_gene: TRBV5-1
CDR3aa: ASSLGSVQETQY